This T cell receptor (beta chain) is from a study of neurological immune-mediated disorders. TCRdb re-analysed the 5' RACE reads in MiXCR, keeping a single row per CDR3 protein. The table includes about 31,000 distinct CDR3 sequences, roughly 14% detected once. Time point here: technical triplicate 2. This clonotype was observed a few times. V lost 6 bases to trimming and J lost 6 bases; unmatched junction nucleotides: 12. The germline V gene encodes CDR1 DFQATT and CDR2 SNEGSKA (reference sequence). This CDR3 has 15 residues. The source material was CD4+ T cells from blood. V usage is TRBV20-1 and J usage is TRBJ2-3; 10 positions match TRBD2. The clonotype was recovered from a female donor with HTLV-1-associated myelopathy (HAM/TSP). The chain's CDR3 is CSAVDSGRLWDTQYF. CDR3 sequence (DNA): TGCAGTGCGGTCGATAGCGGGAGGTTATGGGATACGCAGTATTTT.